These 25 T cell receptor beta chains were all obtained from the same sample, sequenced in a study of blood T cell repertoires in COVID-19. The repertoire was sequenced with immunoSEQ multiplex PCR; TCRdb's copy has only in-frame clones and lacks some. This sample has about 200,000 clones, with approximately 81% found just once. The material sequenced was peripheral blood. The source is an elderly woman with acute or convalescent COVID-19.

This clone was picked up one time. J is TRBJ2-5 and V is TRBV6-5, with a weak D call TRBD1 (5 bases). Per germline, CDR1 MNHEY and CDR2 SVGAGI. The CDR3 is 14 amino acids. The germline V and J ends were trimmed by 6 bases and 5 bases, with 16 bases remaining between them. The CDR3, as DNA: TGTGCCAGCAGGGACATCAATAATCTGGAGACCCAGTACTTC. Amino acids: CASRDINNLETQYF.

The rearrangement links TRBV5-1 to TRBJ2-7; D possibly corresponds to TRBD1 (6 bases). The CDR3 spans 15 residues. The V and J ends lost 4 bases and 2 bases respectively, with 16 bases between them. Germline V lookup: CDR1 SGHRS, CDR2 YFSETQ. CDR3 nucleotide sequence: TGCGCCAGCAGCGCAAGACCCGGGACACCCTACGAGCAGTACTTC. Its translation: CASSARPGTPYEQYF.

This clone was detected a few times. The rearrangement uses TRBV6-5 and TRBJ1-4; perhaps TRBD1 as D (5 bases). V dropped 6 bases and J dropped 8 bases, with 13 bases sitting between them. The CDR3 is 13 amino acids. Germline values: CDR1 MNHEY, CDR2 SVGAGI. The CDR3 spells CASRSPGGEKLFF. Written as DNA, the CDR3 is TGTGCCAGCAGGTCCCCGGGGGGGGAAAAACTGTTTTTT.

This chain connects TRBV18 to TRBJ2-7, with 13 bases that match TRBD2. Germline values: CDR1 KGHSH, CDR2 LQKENI. The V gene end was trimmed by 6 bases and the J gene end by 3 bases; junction bases not matched to a gene: 2. The CDR3 is 14 residues long. DNA of the CDR3: TGTGCCAGCTCCTGGACTAGCGGGAGCTACGAGCAGTACTTC. This codes for CASSWTSGSYEQYF.

The rearrangement uses TRBV7-2 and TRBJ2-7; D gene ambiguous. This CDR3 has 13 amino acids. CDR1 and CDR2 (germline): SGHTA, FQGNSA. The V gene lost 5 bases and the J gene lost 7 bases, with 15 bases spanning the gap. The chain's CDR3 is CASSQAYEREQYF. The CDR3 bases are TGTGCCAGCAGCCAAGCGTACGAAAGGGAGCAGTACTTC.

This chain joins TRBV19 and TRBJ2-1, with 13 nucleotides matching TRBD2. CDR3 length equals 15 residues. CDR1 LNHDA and CDR2 SQIVND come from the germline V gene (reference sequence). Unmatched junction bases numbered 7, after V lost 8 bases and J lost 6 bases. The DNA for the CDR3 is TGTGCCAGTCTTACTAGCGGGAGGGCCGCCAATGAGCAGTTCTTC. It specifies CASLTSGRAANEQFF.

The chain couples TRBV10-3 to TRBJ1-2; 10 bases are a match to TRBD1. V lost 4 bases to trimming and J lost 0 bases; unmatched junction nucleotides: 2. Germline CDR1 ENHRY, CDR2 SYGVKD. The length of the CDR3 is 15 residues. The CDR3 here is CAISGQGASNYGYTF. The DNA for the CDR3 is TGTGCCATCAGTGGACAGGGGGCGTCTAACTATGGCTACACCTTC.

The V call is TRBV4-3, the J call TRBJ2-1; tentatively, D is TRBD2 (5 bases). The CDR3 is 14 amino acids. Trimming stripped 1 base from V and 11 bases from J, with 15 bases between. Germline CDR1 LGHNA, CDR2 YSLEER. The CDR3 region has the DNA TGCGCCAGCAGCCAAGTGGGGAGTAGCGCTAAGCAGTTCTTC. Translation gives CASSQVGSSAKQFF.

This rearrangement joins TRBV28 to TRBJ2-7; D is possibly TRBD1 (5 bases). The CDR3 has 13 amino acids. With 6 bases removed from V and 3 bases from J, the gap between germline ends came to 12 bases. CDR1 is MDHEN, CDR2 SYDVKM, per germline. CDR3 protein: CASSHGGHYEQYF. CDR3 nucleotides: TGTGCCAGCAGCCATGGCGGACACTACGAGCAGTACTTC. The variable domain in full, with the rest retrieved from reference TRBV28 and TRBJ2-7, is DVKVTQSSRYLVKRTGEKVFLECVQDMDHENMFWYRQDPGLGLRLIYFSYDVKMKEKGDIPEGYSVSREKKERFSLILESASTNQTSMYLCASSHGGHYEQYFGPGTRLTVT.

The chain joins TRBV5-1 to TRBJ1-4; perhaps TRBD1 as D (6 bases). Germline CDR1 is SGHRS and CDR2 is YFSETQ. This CDR3 contains 15 residues. With 2 bases removed from V and 7 bases from J, the gap between germline ends came to 15 bases. The CDR3 DNA sequence: TGCGCCAGCAGCTTAGTGTCACAGGGACGTGAAAAACTGTTTTTT. Its translation is CASSLVSQGREKLFF.

This clone was counted only a few times. This sequence joins TRBV5-6 and TRBJ2-2, with a weak D call TRBD1 (5 bases). This CDR3 is built from 12 residues. Trimming took 7 bases from V and 6 from J, leaving 10 bases between them. The germline V gene encodes CDR1 SGHDT and CDR2 YYEEEE. CDR3 amino acids: CASAGRSGELFF. DNA of the CDR3: TGTGCCAGCGCAGGGCGGTCCGGGGAGCTGTTTTTT.

This sequence joins TRBV4-1 and TRBJ2-7, with 9 bases lining up with TRBD2. The trim removed 3 bases at V and 5 bases at J, leaving 17 bases unmatched. Germline V gene data show CDR1 as MGHRA and CDR2 as YSYEKL. CDR3 length: 18 amino acids. In nucleotides, the CDR3 is TGCGCCAGCAGCCACCCTTCTGGGAGTAGCGGGAGTGGGAACGAGCAGTACTTC. Translating it yields CASSHPSGSSGSGNEQYF.

The chain uses TRBV29-1 and TRBJ2-3, with 8 bases fitting TRBD1. The CDR3 spans 15 residues. CDR1 and CDR2 from the germline V gene are SQVTM and ANQGSEA. The J segment lost 5 bases and the V segment lost 7 bases, leaving 14 bases of the junction unmatched. The CDR3 is CSDRPRTGTVDTQYF. The DNA for the CDR3 is TGCAGCGACCGTCCCCGGACAGGGACGGTAGATACGCAGTATTTT.

The table lists this clone with a few counts. The V call is TRBV3-1 (or the pseudogene TRBV3-2), the J call TRBJ2-1; possibly TRBD2 for D (6 bases). CDR3 length equals 14 residues. Germline-derived CDR1 and CDR2 are LGHDT and YNNKEL (reference sequence). V shed 3 bases and J shed 8 bases, with 14 bases lying between them. CDR3 bases: TGTGCCAGCAGCCACAGCGGGTTTGGGGATGAGCAGTTCTTC. Encoded protein: CASSHSGFGDEQFF.

This chain uses TRBV7-9 with TRBJ2-3; TRBD2 matches 7 bases. Germline V CDR1 and CDR2: SEHNR, FQNEAQ (reference sequence). The J segment lost 0 bases and the V segment lost 5 bases, leaving 8 bases of the junction unmatched. This CDR3 contains 16 residues. As DNA, the CDR3 is TGTGCCAGCAGCACATTGACTAGCAGTAGCACAGATACGCAGTATTTT. This gives the protein CASSTLTSSSTDTQYF.

This clone was observed a single time. The V and J genes are TRBV29-1 and TRBJ2-1; D perhaps matches TRBD2 (5 bases). From germline, CDR1 is SQVTM and CDR2 ANQGSEA. Trimming removed 6 bases at V and 0 bases at J, with 9 bases between. The CDR3 has 13 amino acids. The chain's CDR3 is CSVRASSYNEQFF. The CDR3 DNA is TGCAGCGTGAGGGCGTCCTCCTACAATGAGCAGTTCTTC.

V usage is TRBV11-1 and J usage is TRBJ1-3; 8 bases fit TRBD1. Per the germline V gene, CDR1 is SGHAT and CDR2 is FQDESV (reference sequence). V was clipped by 6 bases and J by 0 bases; unmatched bases: 1. There are 14 residues in the CDR3. The CDR3 region has the DNA TGTGCCAGCAGTGACAGGGGCTCTGGAAACACCATATATTTT. This gives the protein CASSDRGSGNTIYF. Drawing the rest from reference TRBV11-1 and TRBJ1-3, the complete variable domain is EAEVAQSPRYKITEKSQAVAFWCDPISGHATLYWYRQILGQGPELLVQFQDESVVDDSQLPKDRFSAERLKGVDSTLKIQPAELGDSAMYLCASSDRGSGNTIYFGEGSWLTVV.

V gene TRBV18 combines with J gene TRBJ1-3; D might be TRBD1 (6 bases). The germline CDR1 and CDR2 sequences are KGHSH and LQKENI. CDR3 length: 17 amino acids. V dropped 3 bases and J dropped 0 bases, with 15 bases sitting between them. This CDR3 reads CASSPLGTPSSGNTIYF. Here the CDR3 DNA reads TGTGCCAGCTCACCTTTAGGGACACCCAGCTCTGGAAACACCATATATTTT.

This clone showed up just once. This sequence joins TRBV6-2 or TRBV6-3 and TRBJ2-1, with 7 bases lining up with TRBD2. The CDR3 length is 16 residues. V shed 4 bases, J shed 0 bases, and the junction held 6 bases outside the gene matches. Germline V gene lookup returns CDR1 MNHEY and CDR2 SVGEGT. The CDR3 reads CASSFLAASSYNEQFF. The CDR3 region has the DNA TGTGCCAGCAGTTTCCTAGCGGCTAGCTCCTACAATGAGCAGTTCTTC.

The chain couples TRBV5-4 to TRBJ1-1; maybe TRBD1 (6 bases). The CDR3 totals 15 residues. Germline V gives CDR1 SGHNT, CDR2 YYREEE (reference sequence). Trimming cost V 1 base and J 3 bases, with 13 bases left between them. The CDR3: CASSLFGGLDTEAFF. The CDR3 DNA sequence: TGTGCCAGCAGCTTGTTCGGGGGGCTGGACACTGAAGCTTTCTTT.

This clone was found a few times. V and J are TRBV30 and TRBJ1-5; D remains unclear. This CDR3 spans 13 amino acids. CDR1 is GTSNPN, CDR2 SVGIG, per germline (reference sequence). Between the trimmed V and J ends, which lost 2 bases and 0 bases, there was a span of 5 bases. The CDR3 DNA follows: TGTGCCTGGAGTCAGAATAGCAATCAGCCCCAGCATTTT. Translation: CAWSQNSNQPQHF.

This clone was detected only a few times. This rearrangement joins TRBV6-5 to TRBJ1-5, with D unclear. Germline V lookup: CDR1 MNHEY, CDR2 SVGAGI. This CDR3 comprises 15 residues. Trimming pared 0 bases from V and 2 bases from J, leaving 8 bases between. The DNA of the CDR3 is TGTGCCAGCAGTTACTCGAGCACGGGCAATCAGCCCCAGCATTTT. Amino acids: CASSYSSTGNQPQHF.

The chain combines TRBV28 with TRBJ2-7, with D unclear. CDR1 is MDHEN and CDR2 is SYDVKM in the germline V gene. V was shortened by 3 bases and J by 3 bases, with 6 bases between the two germline ends. The CDR3 has 12 residues. The CDR3 reads CASSFAHYEQYF. The CDR3 DNA follows: TGTGCCAGCAGTTTTGCGCACTACGAGCAGTACTTC.

The genes are TRBV27 and TRBJ2-7, with 7 bases fitting TRBD2. This CDR3 comprises 14 residues. The V gene end was trimmed by 5 bases and the J gene end by 1 base; junction bases not matched to a gene: 5. Per germline, CDR1 MNHEY and CDR2 SMNVEV (reference sequence). The CDR3 region has the DNA TGTGCCAGCAGTGCCCGGGACTATTCCTACGAGCAGTACTTC. This codes for CASSARDYSYEQYF.

The count of this clone is one. The rearrangement uses TRBV7-8 and TRBJ1-1; D perhaps matches TRBD1 (5 bases). V lost 3 bases and J 1 base, leaving 9 bases between the germline ends. The CDR3 is 14 amino acids. Germline CDR1 reads SGHVS; CDR2 reads FQNEAQ. CDR3 region: CASSLTGGNTEAFF. The DNA of the CDR3 is TGTGCCAGCAGCTTGACCGGGGGGAACACTGAAGCTTTCTTT.